This TCR beta chain was obtained from a study of OX40 agonist ivuxolimab in advanced cancers. Study at large: Averaging approximately 60 years in age, with a range of about 23 to 85, the cohort was around 87% male.

Germline values: CDR1 LNHNV, CDR2 YYDKDF (reference sequence). V lost 0 bases, J lost 0 bases, and 5 bases lay in between. The CDR3 spans 14 residues. Study-wide points: CD4+ and CD8+ blood T cells expanded clonally by week 6 at 0.1 to 3.0 mg/kg. Among the lowest levels of clonal expansion were found in partial responders at 0.1-3.0 mg/kg.

Assay: immunoSEQ multiplex PCR; the TCRdb copy retains only in-frame clones and omits some. The repertoire consists of around 80,000 clones, with about 88% occurring once and the leading ten covering 5.5% to 8.5%. With respect to this clone: Its antigen is as yet unknown.

The cohort excluded patients with autoimmune disease history or systemic immunosuppression. This chain uses TRBV15 with TRBJ1-1; D gene uncertain. Sample: CD4+ or CD8+ T cells sorted from blood, taken in a trial of the OX40 agonist ivuxolimab. This TCR was recovered from an adult with an advanced solid tumor such as melanoma, head and neck, liver or kidney cancer. The DNA of the CDR3 is TGTGCCACCAGCAGAGACACAGTGAACACTGAAGCTTTCTTT. This sequence encodes CATSRDTVNTEAFF. The entire variable domain, with the rest obtained from reference TRBV15 and TRBJ1-1, is as follows: DAMVIQNPRYQVTQFGKPVTLSCSQTLNHNVMYWYQQKSSQAPKLLFHYYDKDFNNEADTPDNFQSRRPNTSFCFLDIRSPGLGDTAMYLCATSRDTVNTEAFFGQGTRLTVV.